This note documents a single T cell receptor (beta chain) sequence. What it binds is not known. According to the study, TCR beta libraries were built with iRepertoire HTBI primers and CDR3-region Arm-PCR. TCRdb ran MiXCR on the multiplex PCR reads and lists one entry per CDR3 protein. The sample yields about 430,000 distinct CDR3 sequences, roughly a fifth seen once. The V gene lost 3 bases and the J gene lost 10 bases, with 17 bases spanning the gap. CDR3 length: 14 amino acids. In germline, CDR1 is SGHRS, CDR2 YFSETQ. The source of the sample is a study of regulatory T cells in long-lasting Graves disease. Across the study: Persistent Graves' disease required over 5 years of antithyroid drugs and positive TSH receptor antibodies.

As to time point: persistent/refractory GD, antithyroid drugs over 5 years with positive TRAb. The TCR library was made from RNA that had been extracted from PBMCs in TRIzol. Study-wide results and caveats: TRBV28, TRBJ1-2 and TRBJ2-5 were favored in persistent disease. Accuracy could have been hurt by small sample size.

This sequence was found in a female donor with Graves disease. The sample was peripheral blood mononuclear cells (PBMCs), taken when the disease was refractory, from a patient treated with antithyroid drugs. This chain uses TRBV5-1 with TRBJ2-1; possible D gene TRBD1, 6 bases. Here the CDR3 DNA reads TGCGCCAGCAGCTCCAACCCGACAGGAACCGAGCAGTTCTTC. Amino acid sequence: CASSSNPTGTEQFF.